The 9 T cell receptor beta chains given below trace back to one sample, sequenced in a study of T cells in Graves' hyperthyroidism and ophthalmopathy. RNA transcripts yielded amplified TCR beta CDR3 regions. TCR CDR3 underwent first-round RT-PCR with the HTBI primer set. TCRdb ran MiXCR on the multiplex PCR reads and lists one entry per CDR3 protein. The sample lists 150,000 or so distinct CDR3 sequences; around 21% were seen once. The sample was blood. These receptors were collected from a woman aged 50 to 65 with Graves' hyperthyroidism that later progressed to Graves' ophthalmopathy.

This clonotype came up many times. This chain uses TRBV30 with TRBJ2-7, with 7 bases matching TRBD2. From germline, CDR1 is GTSNPN and CDR2 SVGIG (reference sequence). The J segment lost 3 bases and the V segment lost 2 bases, leaving 19 bases of the junction unmatched. This CDR3 spans 18 amino acids. The CDR3 reads CAWSTDRGRVLRSYEQYF. The CDR3 DNA sequence: TGTGCCTGGAGTACGGACCGGGGGAGGGTTCTTAGGAGCTACGAGCAGTACTTC.

This clonotype rates as medium-sized (0.01 to 0.1%). The V call is TRBV3-1, the J call TRBJ1-2; no clear D. Germline CDR1 and CDR2: LGHDT and YNNKEL (reference sequence). CDR3 size: 16 residues. V lost 0 bases to trimming and J lost 0 bases, with 11 bases between them. CDR3 nucleotides: TGTGCCAGCAGCCAAGATTTTCGGGCAACTAACTATGGCTACACCTTC. It specifies CASSQDFRATNYGYTF.

V is TRBV3-1 and J is TRBJ2-1, with 8 bases identical to TRBD1. With V trimmed by 3 bases and J by 6 bases, 4 bases remained unmatched. Germline lookup yields CDR1 LGHDT and CDR2 YNNKEL (reference sequence). The CDR3 consists of 14 residues. The CDR3 DNA reads as TGTGCCAGCAGCCAGGATGACAGGGGCAATGAGCAGTTCTTC. This gives the protein CASSQDDRGNEQFF.

This clonotype was counted between two and nine times. This may stem from a read error, because a much larger clone lies one nucleotide away. This chain connects TRBV6-1 to TRBJ2-1, with 13 bases aligning to TRBD2. CDR3 length: 16 residues. Germline V gives CDR1 MNHNS, CDR2 SASEGT. V was pared by 11 bases and J by 3 bases, with 10 bases of the junction left unmatched. The CDR3 here is CAGLGTSGNSYNEQFF. CDR3 bases: TGTGCCGGCCTCGGGACTAGCGGGAATAGCTACAATGAGCAGTTCTTC.

With regard to this clonotype: A much larger clone is a single base away; this may be a read error. The genes are TRBV9 and TRBJ2-1, with 7 bases fitting TRBD2. The CDR3 is 17 amino acids. Trimming removed 3 bases from V and 3 bases from J; junction bases left unmatched: 12. CDR1 SGDLS and CDR2 YYNGEE come from the germline V gene. CDR3 nucleotide sequence: TGTGCCAGCAGCGCAGGAGCGGCGGGAGTACTCTACAATGAGCAGTTCTTC. Translating gives CASSAGAAGVLYNEQFF.

This clonotype was seen at least ten times. The rearrangement links TRBV6-2 or TRBV6-3 to TRBJ2-7; the D is unclear. The V gene's germline CDR1 is MNHEY and CDR2 SVGEGT. The CDR3 is 13 amino acids. Trimming removed 8 bases from V and 5 bases from J, with 16 bases in between. CDR3 region: CASRKIDVHEQYF. In nucleotides, the CDR3 is TGTGCCAGCCGAAAAATTGACGTTCACGAGCAGTACTTC.

This clonotype was picked up many times. CDR3 loop: CASSSGTGSNEQFF. CDR3 nucleotide sequence: TGTGCCAGCAGTTCCGGGACAGGCTCGAATGAGCAGTTCTTC. The chain links TRBV12-3 or TRBV12-4 to TRBJ2-1; 8 bases line up with TRBD1. The CDR3 is 14 residues long. The V segment lost 4 bases and the J segment 7 bases; nucleotides outside the gene matches: 6.

This clonotype came up many times. The chain couples TRBV30 to TRBJ2-1; 7 bases align to TRBD2. With V trimmed by 8 bases and J by 15 bases, 16 bases remained unmatched. CDR1 GTSNPN and CDR2 SVGIG come from the germline V gene (reference sequence). This CDR3 comprises 12 residues. CDR3 DNA: TGTGCCGGCGAAGGGGCGAGCGGGGAAACGTTCTTC. It encodes CAGEGASGETFF.

This clonotype was found many times. V and J are TRBV5-6 and TRBJ2-3; no definite D call. V lost 4 bases, J lost 4 bases, and 7 bases lay in between. CDR3 length: 12 residues. Per the germline V gene, CDR1 is SGHDT and CDR2 is YYEEEE. CDR3: CASSPGADTQYF. CDR3 in DNA: TGTGCCAGCAGCCCCGGAGCAGATACGCAGTATTTT.